A selection of T cell receptor beta chains follows, all from one sample in a study of CD8 T cell repertoires and HIV-1 epitope variants. Produced via immunoSEQ multiplex PCR; TCRdb's table is partial and in-frame only. The data show approximately 2,500 clones, 65% to 75% seen once. These receptors have no identified antigens. The sample consisted of cultured CD8+ T cells derived from PBMCs. These receptors were obtained from a male donor with HIV. Both conserved end residues are part of each CDR3. The order of the fields is clone size, J gene, V gene, D gene, CDR3 DNA, CDR3 protein. A D gene is named only where the DNA matches it firmly. Rows give clone size only sometimes, using once, few, many, or a class for an expanded clone.

>NA|TRBJ2-1|TRBV4-3|TRBD2
TGCGCCAGCAGCCAAGGGACTAGCGGGGGGGATGAGCAGTTCTTC
CASSQGTSGGDEQFF
>few|TRBJ1-4|TRBV6-5|NA
TGTGCCAGCAGTTCCGGACCTCGCTCTAATGAAAAACTGTTTTTT
CASSSGPRSNEKLFF
>NA|TRBJ2-7|TRBV10-3|NA
TGTGCCATCAGTGGGGACGACTCCTACGAGCAGTACTTC
CAISGDDSYEQYF
>NA|TRBJ2-7|TRBV4-1|TRBD2
TGCGCCAGCAGCGAAAGGACTAGCGGGAGACCCGAGCAGTACTTC
CASSERTSGRPEQYF
>NA|TRBJ2-3|TRBV19|NA
TGTGCCAGTAGTATGGGGCAGGCGACAGATACGCAGTATTTT
CASSMGQATDTQYF
>NA|TRBJ1-2|TRBV28|NA
TGTGCCAGCAGTTTATCCGGCGCCGGTGGCTACACCTTC
CASSLSGAGGYTF
>large|TRBJ2-3|TRBV29-1|NA
TGCAGCGCGGCGGGCACCGAGTCCACAGATACGCAGTATTTT
CSAAGTESTDTQYF
>NA|TRBJ1-1|TRBV5-6|NA
TGTGCCAGCAGCCCTGGGGGCAGGGCGAACACTGAAGCTTTCTTT
CASSPGGRANTEAFF
>NA|TRBJ1-5|TRBV29-1|NA
TGCAGCGTGCTAGGACAGAGCAATCAGCCCCAGCATTTT
CSVLGQSNQPQHF
>NA|TRBJ2-1|TRBV28|TRBD2
TGTGCCAGCAGTTCAGGAGCGGGAGGTACTTGGAATGAGCAGTTCTTC
CASSSGAGGTWNEQFF
>NA|TRBJ2-1|TRBV28|TRBD2
TGTGCCAGCAGTGTGAGCGGGATCCTTTTCCATGAGCAGTTCTTC
CASSVSGILFHEQFF
>NA|TRBJ1-5|TRBV10-3|NA
TGTGCCATCAGTGAGGCGCTGAACAATCAGCCCCAGCATTTT
CAISEALNNQPQHF